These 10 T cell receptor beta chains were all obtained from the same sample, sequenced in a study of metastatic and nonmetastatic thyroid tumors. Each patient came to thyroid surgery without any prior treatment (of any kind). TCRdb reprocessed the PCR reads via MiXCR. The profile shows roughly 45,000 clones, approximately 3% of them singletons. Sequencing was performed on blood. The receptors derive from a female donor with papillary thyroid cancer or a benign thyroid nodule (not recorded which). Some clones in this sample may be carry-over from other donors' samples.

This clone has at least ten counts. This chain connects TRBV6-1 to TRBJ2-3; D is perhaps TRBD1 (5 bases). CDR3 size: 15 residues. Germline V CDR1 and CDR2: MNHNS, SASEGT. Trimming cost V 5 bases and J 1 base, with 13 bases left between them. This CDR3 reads CASSPQGRGTDTQYF. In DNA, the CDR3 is TGTGCCAGCAGTCCTCAGGGTAGAGGCACAGATACGCAGTATTTT.

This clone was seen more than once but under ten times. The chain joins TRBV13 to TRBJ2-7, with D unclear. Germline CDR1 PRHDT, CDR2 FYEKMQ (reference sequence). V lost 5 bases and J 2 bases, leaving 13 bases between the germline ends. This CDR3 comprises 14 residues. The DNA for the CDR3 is TGTGCCAGCAGCGCCGACGGGTTTACCTACGAGCAGTACTTC. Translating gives CASSADGFTYEQYF.

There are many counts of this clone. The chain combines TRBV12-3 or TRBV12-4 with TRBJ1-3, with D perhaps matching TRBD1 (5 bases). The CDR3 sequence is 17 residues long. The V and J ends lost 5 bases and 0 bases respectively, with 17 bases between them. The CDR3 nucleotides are TGTGCCAGCAGTACCTGGGGGGGTTTCTTCTCTGGAAACACCATATATTTT. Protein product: CASSTWGGFFSGNTIYF.

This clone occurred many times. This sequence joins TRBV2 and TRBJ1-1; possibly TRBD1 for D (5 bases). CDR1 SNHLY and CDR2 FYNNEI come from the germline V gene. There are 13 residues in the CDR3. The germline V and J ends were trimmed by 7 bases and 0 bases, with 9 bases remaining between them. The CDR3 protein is CASTGGMNTEAFF. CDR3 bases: TGTGCCAGCACCGGGGGGATGAACACTGAAGCTTTCTTT.

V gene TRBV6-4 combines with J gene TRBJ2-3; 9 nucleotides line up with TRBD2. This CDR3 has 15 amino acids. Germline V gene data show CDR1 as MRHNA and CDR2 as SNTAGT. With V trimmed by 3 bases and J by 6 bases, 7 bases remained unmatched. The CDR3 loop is CASSEAAGGSDTQYF. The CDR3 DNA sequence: TGTGCCAGCAGTGAAGCGGCGGGGGGGTCGGATACGCAGTATTTT.

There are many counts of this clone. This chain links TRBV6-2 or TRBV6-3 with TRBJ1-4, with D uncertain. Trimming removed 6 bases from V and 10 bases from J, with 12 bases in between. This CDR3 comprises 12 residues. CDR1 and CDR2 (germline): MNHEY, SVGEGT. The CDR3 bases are TGTGCCAGCAGCCTCACCGTGGGAAAACTGTTTTTT. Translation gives CASSLTVGKLFF.

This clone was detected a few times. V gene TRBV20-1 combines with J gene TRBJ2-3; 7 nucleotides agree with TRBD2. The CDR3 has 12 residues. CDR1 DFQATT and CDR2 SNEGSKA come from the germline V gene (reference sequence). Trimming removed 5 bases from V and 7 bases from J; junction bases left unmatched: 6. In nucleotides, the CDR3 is TGCAGTGCTTGGACTAGTCGTAATACGCAGTATTTT. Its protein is CSAWTSRNTQYF.

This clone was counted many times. This chain's CDR3 is CSARGGRGRTDTQYF. The CDR3 DNA reads as TGCAGTGCTAGGGGCGGGAGAGGGCGCACAGATACGCAGTATTTT. The chain is built from TRBV20-1 and TRBJ2-3; TRBD2 matches 7 bases. The germline gives CDR1 DFQATT, CDR2 SNEGSKA (reference sequence). The V segment lost 3 bases and the J segment 1 base; nucleotides outside the gene matches: 7. This CDR3 contains 15 residues.

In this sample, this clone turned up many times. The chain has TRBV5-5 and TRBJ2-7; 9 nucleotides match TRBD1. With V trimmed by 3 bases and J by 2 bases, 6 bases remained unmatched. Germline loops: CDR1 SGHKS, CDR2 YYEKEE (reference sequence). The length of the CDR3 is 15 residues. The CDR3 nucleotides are TGTGCCAGCAGCTACCGGACAGGGGAAACCTACGAGCAGTACTTC. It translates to CASSYRTGETYEQYF.

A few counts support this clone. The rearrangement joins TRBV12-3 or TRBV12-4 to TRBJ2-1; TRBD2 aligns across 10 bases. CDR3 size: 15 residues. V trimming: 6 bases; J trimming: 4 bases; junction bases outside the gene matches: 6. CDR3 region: CASSLGLASYNEQFF. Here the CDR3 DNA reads TGTGCCAGCAGCCTGGGACTAGCGTCTTACAATGAGCAGTTCTTC.